The 3 T cell receptor beta chains reported below all come from one sample, sequenced in a study of Graves' ophthalmopathy and Graves' hyperthyroidism. The study amplified TCR beta CDR3 regions using RNA transcripts. HTBI primers served in a first-round RT-PCR, which a second-round multiplex PCR followed. TCRdb ran MiXCR on the multiplex PCR reads and lists one entry per CDR3 protein. The table includes hundreds of thousands of distinct CDR3 sequences, around 14% detected once. Sequences were obtained from blood. The source is a woman in her twenties or thirties with Graves' ophthalmopathy.

This clonotype was recorded a few times. The chain combines TRBV28 with TRBJ1-1, with TRBD1 matching over 8 bases. Germline V gives CDR1 MDHEN, CDR2 SYDVKM. The V gene end was trimmed by 5 bases and the J gene end by 6 bases; junction bases not matched to a gene: 5. This CDR3 has 13 amino acids. DNA of the CDR3: TGTGCCAGCAGTCACCAGGGGGCCCCTGAAGCTTTCTTT. This encodes CASSHQGAPEAFF.

V and J are TRBV30 and TRBJ2-2, with D perhaps matching TRBD1 (6 bases). Germline V CDR1 and CDR2: GTSNPN, SVGIG (reference sequence). The CDR3 is 14 amino acids. V lost 6 bases to trimming and J lost 4 bases, with 15 bases between them. The CDR3 spells CACSGHQSTGELFF. The CDR3 bases are TGTGCCTGTTCGGGACACCAGAGCACCGGGGAGCTGTTTTTT.

This clonotype showed up just a few times. V gene TRBV30 combines with J gene TRBJ1-5, with 7 bases aligning to TRBD1. Germline CDR1 and CDR2: GTSNPN and SVGIG (reference sequence). The junction had 10 bases not matched to a gene; V was cut back by 2 bases and J by 3 bases. The length of the CDR3 is 16 residues. The CDR3, as DNA: TGTGCCTGGAGTCTAGGACAGGCGGGGGCCAATCAGCCCCAGCATTTT. Its translation is CAWSLGQAGANQPQHF.